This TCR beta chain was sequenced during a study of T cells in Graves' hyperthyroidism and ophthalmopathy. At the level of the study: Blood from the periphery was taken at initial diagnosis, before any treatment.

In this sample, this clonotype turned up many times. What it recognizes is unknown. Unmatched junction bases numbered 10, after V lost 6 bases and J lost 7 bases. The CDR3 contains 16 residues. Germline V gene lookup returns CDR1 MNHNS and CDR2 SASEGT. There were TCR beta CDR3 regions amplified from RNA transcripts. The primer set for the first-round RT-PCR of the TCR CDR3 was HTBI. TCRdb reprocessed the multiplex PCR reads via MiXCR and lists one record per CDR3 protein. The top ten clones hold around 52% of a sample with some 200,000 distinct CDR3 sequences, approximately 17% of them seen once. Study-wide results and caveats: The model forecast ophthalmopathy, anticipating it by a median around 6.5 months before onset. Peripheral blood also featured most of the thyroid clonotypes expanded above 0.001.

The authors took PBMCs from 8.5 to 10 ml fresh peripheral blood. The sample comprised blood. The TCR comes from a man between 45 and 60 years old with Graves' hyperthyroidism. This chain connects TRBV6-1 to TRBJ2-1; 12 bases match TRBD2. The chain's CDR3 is CASRAYAGLAGNEQFF. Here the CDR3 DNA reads TGTGCCAGCAGAGCTTATGCGGGACTAGCGGGTAATGAGCAGTTCTTC.